This paragraph covers one T cell receptor beta chain sequence. Antigen specificity is unknown. The source of the sample is a study of CXCR3-negative and CXCR3-positive naive CD8 T cells. Overall study findings and caveats: Higher TRB CDR3 hydrophobicity marked CXCR3-positive naive cells relative to CXCR3-negative naive cells. Naive subsets were similarly diverse, while memory CD8+ repertoires were much less diverse. Naive CXCR3-negative and CXCR3-positive cells had similar TRBV-TRBJ usage; memory differed.

This CDR3 comprises 18 residues. Germline lookup yields CDR1 LGHNT and CDR2 FRNRAP. Each TRB cDNA library was prepared by 5' RACE (with UMI labels). One entry per CDR3 protein, without DNA, is what TCRdb gives after re-calling the 5' RACE reads. The sample has around 5,000 distinct CDR3 sequences, and its top ten clones hold less than 3%. The specimen sequenced was naive CXCR3+ CD8+ T cells from blood. Described subset: CD45RO-CCR7+CD27+CD95- naive CD8+ T cells expressing CXCR3 (TNR3+). The chain has TRBV12-5 and TRBJ1-5; TCRdb selects TRBD1, and the lack of DNA leaves this call unchecked. The receptor was derived from a human donor in good health. Some clones in this sample may be carry-over from other donors' samples. This CDR3 is CASGSTPGRGILNQPQHF.